This T cell receptor beta chain stems from a study of blood T cell repertoires in COVID-19. As originally analysed: Estimation of nucleated cell counts relied on the amplification of reference gene primers. Profiling relied on immunoSEQ multiplex PCR, and the TCRdb table lists in-frame clones only, not all of them. That table gives V, J and clone size, and the DNA gave D and trimming. The profile shows approximately 500,000 clones, around nine tenths of them singletons. Germline V CDR1 and CDR2: SGHRS, YFSETQ. This CDR3 is built from 14 residues. Trimming took 0 bases from V and 4 from J, leaving 7 bases between them.

This receptor was identified in a woman aged 50 to 65 with COVID-19, enrolled during active disease. Source material: peripheral blood. The chain is built from TRBV5-1 and TRBJ1-4, with D unresolved. CDR3 nucleotides: TGCGCCAGCAGCTTGGGAGGAGATAATGAAAAACTGTTTTTT. As protein: CASSLGGDNEKLFF.